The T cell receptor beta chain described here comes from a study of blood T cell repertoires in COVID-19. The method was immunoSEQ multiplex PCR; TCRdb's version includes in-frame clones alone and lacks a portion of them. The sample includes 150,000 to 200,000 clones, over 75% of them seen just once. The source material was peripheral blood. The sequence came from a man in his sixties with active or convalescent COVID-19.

CDR3 sequence reads: CASSLVRGKTQYF. CDR3 coding DNA: TGTGCCAGCAGCTTGGTCAGGGGTAAGACCCAGTACTTC. The V call is TRBV5-4, the J call TRBJ2-5, with D perhaps TRBD1 (6 bases). The germline gives CDR1 SGHNT, CDR2 YYREEE (reference sequence). Trimming cost V 0 bases and J 6 bases, with 9 bases left between them. The CDR3 has 13 amino acids.